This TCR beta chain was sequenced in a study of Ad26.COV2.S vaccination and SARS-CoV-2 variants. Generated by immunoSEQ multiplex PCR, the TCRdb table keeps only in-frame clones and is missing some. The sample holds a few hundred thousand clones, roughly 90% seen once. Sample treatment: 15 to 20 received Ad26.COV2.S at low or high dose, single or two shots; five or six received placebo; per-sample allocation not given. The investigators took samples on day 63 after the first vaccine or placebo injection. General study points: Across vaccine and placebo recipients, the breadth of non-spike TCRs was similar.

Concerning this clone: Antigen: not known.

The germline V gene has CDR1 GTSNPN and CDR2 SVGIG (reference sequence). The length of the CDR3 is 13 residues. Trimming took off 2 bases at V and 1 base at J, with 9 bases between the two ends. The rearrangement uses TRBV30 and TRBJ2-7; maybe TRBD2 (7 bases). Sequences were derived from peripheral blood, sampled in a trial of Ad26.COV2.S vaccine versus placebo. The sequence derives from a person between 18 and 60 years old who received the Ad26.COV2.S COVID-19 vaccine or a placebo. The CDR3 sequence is CAWSRGASYEQYF. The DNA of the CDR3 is TGTGCCTGGAGTCGGGGGGCTTCCTACGAGCAGTACTTC.